The 30 T cell receptor beta chains below all came from one sample that was sequenced in a study of CXCR3-negative and CXCR3-positive naive CD8 T cells (dated by TCRdb to the late 2010s). General conclusions and limits of the study: TRB CDR3s from CXCR3-positive naive cells showed higher hydrophobicity (lower Kidera factor 4), lower energy, and higher strength and volume indices than CXCR3-negative naive cells.

TCRdb names NextSeq 550 as the instrument used. The Human TCR Profiling Kit (MiLaboratory) was used to make UMI-labeled 5' RACE TRB cDNA libraries. Reads reprocessed by TCRdb are summarized as one entry per CDR3 protein sequence, and DNA is absent. This specimen's table enumerates approximately 100,000 distinct CDR3 sequences. About 1.1% of the sample is held by the ten biggest clonotypes. For these receptors, no antigen is known. The material sequenced was naive CXCR3+ CD8+ T cells from blood. The intended sense of this specimen's cell subset or site label: CD45RO-CCR7+CD27+CD95- naive CD8+ T cells expressing CXCR3 (TNR3+). These receptors were obtained from a human donor in good health. Some clones in this sample may be carry-over from other donors' samples.

CDR3 residues: CASSPGPAEPSYGYTF. The chain employs TRBV4-3 and TRBJ1-2. CDR3 size: 16 residues. Germline V gene lookup returns CDR1 LGHNA and CDR2 YSLEER.

The genes are TRBV29-1 and TRBJ2-5; TCRdb's D gene call, TRBD1, goes unchecked for lack of DNA. The CDR3 has 13 residues. Germline CDR1 and CDR2: SQVTM and ANQGSEA. CDR3 residues: CSVRDRGMETQYF.

The chain couples TRBV10-2 to TRBJ2-7. This CDR3 region has 12 residues. Per the germline V gene, CDR1 is WSHSY and CDR2 is SAAADI. The CDR3 reads CASSEAGYEQYF.

This chain links TRBV4-3 with TRBJ2-1. This CDR3 has 15 amino acids. Germline lookup yields CDR1 LGHNA and CDR2 YSLEER. The CDR3 sequence is CASSQDSGSYNEQFF.

The chain is built from TRBV10-3 and TRBJ2-3; TCRdb's D call of TRBD1 is untestable without DNA. The CDR3 sequence is 17 residues long. The germline V gene has CDR1 ENHRY and CDR2 SYGVKD. The chain's CDR3 is CAISEFTAGARTDTQYF.

The chain employs TRBV6-2 or TRBV6-3 and TRBJ2-1. The V gene's germline CDR1 is MNHEY and CDR2 SVGEGT. The CDR3 spans 14 residues. CDR3 sequence: CAISVMTSYNEQFF.

The rearrangement uses TRBV21-1 and TRBJ2-1; checking the TCRdb D call of TRBD1 is not possible without DNA. TRBV21-1 is termed a pseudogene. The CDR3 length is 12 residues. CDR3 in amino acids: CASTPNYNEQFF.

The genes are TRBV14 and TRBJ1-2. The germline gives CDR1 SGHDN, CDR2 FVKESK. The CDR3 runs to 14 residues. The CDR3 sequence is CASSQEPGDYGYTF.

V is TRBV6-1 and J is TRBJ2-1; there is no DNA to check the TCRdb D call of TRBD1. The CDR3 covers 17 residues. Germline CDR1 is MNHNS and CDR2 is SASEGT. This CDR3 is CASRPQRGTNKYNEQFF.

V gene TRBV9 combines with J gene TRBJ2-7; TCRdb proposes TRBD1, but this gene call is untestable without DNA. The CDR3 is 15 amino acids. Looked up from germline, CDR1 is SGDLS and CDR2 is YYNGEE. The CDR3 sequence: CASSVTTGTRYEQYF.

The V and J genes are TRBV3-2 and TRBJ1-4; the D call of TRBD1 rests on TCRdb alone, since no DNA is present to check it. TRBV3-2 is tagged as a pseudogene. The CDR3 runs 14 residues. CDR3: CASSPGTAPEKLFF.

This chain links TRBV7-2 with TRBJ2-7; lacking DNA, the TRBD1 call made by TCRdb goes unchecked. The CDR3 loop spans 15 amino acids. Per the germline V gene, CDR1 is SGHTA and CDR2 is FQGNSA. The CDR3 protein is CASSLADSFSYEQYF. Full variable domain (rest looked up from reference TRBV7-2 and TRBJ2-7): GAGVSQSPSNKVTEKGKDVELRCDPISGHTALYWYRQSLGQGLEFLIYFQGNSAPDKSGLPSDRFSAERTGGSVSTLTIQRTQQEDSAVYLCASSLADSFSYEQYFGPGTRLTVT.

The rearrangement links TRBV19 to TRBJ2-3; lacking DNA, the TRBD1 call made by TCRdb goes unchecked. The CDR3 spans 15 residues. In germline, CDR1 is LNHDA, CDR2 SQIVND (reference sequence). This chain's CDR3 is CASSQGATSTDTQYF.

The gene calls are TRBV7-3 and TRBJ2-1; TCRdb outputs TRBD2, but without DNA this stays unchecked. Germline assignment: CDR1 SGHTA and CDR2 FQGTGA. The CDR3 spans 14 residues. The CDR3 sequence is CASSDGTSGAEQFF.

The rearrangement joins TRBV21-1 to TRBJ2-1; the TCRdb call, TRBD2, lacks DNA for checking. TRBV21-1 is a known pseudogene. This CDR3 spans 16 amino acids. The CDR3 loop reads CAGPRFLAPEIGEQLF.

The genes are TRBV29-1 and TRBJ2-5; the TCRdb call, TRBD1, lacks DNA for checking. Germline CDR1 reads SQVTM; CDR2 reads ANQGSEA. The CDR3 totals 14 residues. The CDR3 protein is CSVEITGQQETQYF.

The chain couples TRBV5-1 to TRBJ2-1; TCRdb's assignment of TRBD2 cannot be checked, as there is no DNA. The V gene's germline CDR1 is SGHRS and CDR2 YFSETQ. This CDR3 is built from 16 residues. CDR3 sequence: CASSLRAGDHLNEQFF.

The chain carries TRBV7-2 and TRBJ2-6; with no DNA, the TCRdb D assignment of TRBD1 cannot be verified. CDR3 length: 17 amino acids. The germline V gene encodes CDR1 SGHTA and CDR2 FQGNSA. The CDR3 protein is CASSLLGHTSGANVLTF.

The V call is TRBV7-9, the J call TRBJ2-1; TCRdb's D call of TRBD1 is untestable without DNA. The CDR3 has 12 residues. Germline-derived CDR1 and CDR2 are SEHNR and FQNEAQ (reference sequence). This chain's CDR3 is CASSVQGNEQFF.

The chain employs TRBV4-1 and TRBJ2-1; TCRdb returns TRBD2, unconfirmable since there is no DNA. The germline V gene encodes CDR1 MGHRA and CDR2 YSYEKL. The CDR3 covers 15 residues. Here the CDR3 reads CASSQVWARDNEQFF.

The V call is TRBV28, the J call TRBJ1-5. CDR1 is MDHEN, CDR2 SYDVKM, per germline. The CDR3 has 14 residues. CDR3: CASSYDTSNQPQHF.

This chain uses TRBV28 with TRBJ2-3; TCRdb designates TRBD1, a call that cannot be tested without DNA. The CDR3 consists of 14 residues. Per the germline V gene, CDR1 is MDHEN and CDR2 is SYDVKM. The CDR3 spells CASSSRATTDTQYF. Full variable domain (missing parts from reference TRBV28 and TRBJ2-3): DVKVTQSSRYLVKRTGEKVFLECVQDMDHENMFWYRQDPGLGLRLIYFSYDVKMKEKGDIPEGYSVSREKKERFSLILESASTNQTSMYLCASSSRATTDTQYFGPGTRLTVL.

V usage is TRBV5-1 and J usage is TRBJ1-4; TCRdb's assignment of TRBD1 cannot be checked, as there is no DNA. Germline CDR1 is SGHRS and CDR2 is YFSETQ. The CDR3 runs to 14 residues. The CDR3 protein is CASSETGEPEKLFF.

The J gene is TRBJ2-7, the V gene TRBV12-5. This CDR3 spans 13 amino acids. In germline, CDR1 is LGHNT, CDR2 FRNRAP. CDR3: CASGFASSYEQYF.

This rearrangement joins TRBV23-1 to TRBJ2-1. TRBV23-1 qualifies as an ORF whose function is uncertain. The CDR3 contains 12 residues. The CDR3 is CASSQRENEQFF.

The chain joins TRBV10-3 to TRBJ2-5; TCRdb's D gene call, TRBD2, goes unchecked for lack of DNA. This CDR3 contains 15 residues. Germline V CDR1 and CDR2: ENHRY, SYGVKD. Here the CDR3 reads CAISDHRRGQETQYF.

The chain uses TRBV21-1 and TRBJ2-7. TRBV21-1 corresponds to a pseudogene. The CDR3 totals 13 residues. The CDR3 sequence is CASSEDGPYEQYF.

The genes are TRBV7-2 and TRBJ2-7; the TCRdb D gene call, TRBD1, has no DNA to confirm it. CDR1 is SGHTA and CDR2 is FQGNSA in the germline V gene. The CDR3 runs 15 residues. The CDR3 is CASSEGQGASYEQYF.

The genes are TRBV7-9 and TRBJ2-4; as DNA is missing, the TRBD1 call by TCRdb cannot be tested. CDR3 size: 15 residues. The germline V gene encodes CDR1 SEHNR and CDR2 FQNEAQ (reference sequence). The CDR3 sequence is CASTPRQGTKNIQYF.

The chain is built from TRBV28 and TRBJ2-5; no DNA is available, so the TRBD1 call from TCRdb remains unchecked. In germline, CDR1 is MDHEN, CDR2 SYDVKM. The CDR3 runs to 15 residues. The CDR3 spells CASSFRTGRSETQYF.